One sample yielded the 18 T cell receptor beta chains listed below, sequenced in a study of T-cell reconstitution after alpha-beta-depleted transplantation in children. TCRbeta library construction was performed incorporating unique molecular identifiers. TCRdb passed the PCR reads through MiXCR, listing each CDR3 protein once. Of about 980,000 distinct CDR3 sequences listed, roughly 31% are singletons. The specimen was PBMCs, mostly from graft donor cells, collected 360 days after TCRalphabeta/CD19-depleted stem cell transplant. Receptors were obtained from a boy less than two years old who had a stem cell transplant for SCID, so the T cells may come from the graft donor.

This clonotype was detected a few times. The chain uses TRBV24-1 and TRBJ2-1; 11 bases match TRBD2. The CDR3 contains 18 residues. V trimming: 7 bases; J trimming: 2 bases; junction bases outside the gene matches: 12. Germline assignment: CDR1 KGHDR and CDR2 SFDVKD. In DNA form, the CDR3 reads TGTGCCACCAGCGGGGGGGCTAGCGGGGGGCTACCCTACAATGAGCAGTTCTTC. This sequence encodes CATSGGASGGLPYNEQFF.

This clonotype has a handful of counts. The chain is built from TRBV5-1 and TRBJ2-1; TRBD2 aligns across 8 bases. The trim removed 1 base at V and 3 bases at J, leaving 6 bases unmatched. This CDR3 is built from 16 residues. CDR1 SGHRS and CDR2 YFSETQ come from the germline V gene. CDR3 bases: TGCGCCAGCAGCTTGAGGGGCGGGGGGATCTACAATGAGCAGTTCTTC. Translated, it gives CASSLRGGGIYNEQFF.

This clonotype turned up a few times. The gene calls are TRBV3-1 and TRBJ2-6, with D uncertain. V was pared by 8 bases and J by 0 bases, with 11 bases between. This CDR3 has 15 residues. The germline CDR1 and CDR2 sequences are LGHDT and YNNKEL (reference sequence). In nucleotides, the CDR3 is TGTGCCAGCCGCGACGGACGCTCTGGGGCCAACGTCCTGACTTTC. It is translated as CASRDGRSGANVLTF.

The chain recombines TRBV5-1 with TRBJ2-4, with 7 nucleotides matching TRBD1. The CDR3 loop spans 16 amino acids. CDR1 SGHRS and CDR2 YFSETQ come from the germline V gene. Unmatched junction bases numbered 5, after V lost 2 bases and J lost 0 bases. The CDR3 nucleotides are TGCGCCAGCAGCTTCGGACAGGAGCTAGCCAAAAACATTCAGTACTTC. This encodes CASSFGQELAKNIQYF.

This clonotype came up a few times. The V call is TRBV12-3 or TRBV12-4, the J call TRBJ2-7; perhaps TRBD1 as D (6 bases). Deletions cut 6 bases from V and 0 bases from J, with 18 bases between. CDR3 length equals 16 residues. The chain's CDR3 is CASSIGAGQFSYEQYF. In DNA form, the CDR3 reads TGTGCCAGCAGCATTGGGGCTGGACAGTTCTCCTACGAGCAGTACTTC.

V gene TRBV24-1 combines with J gene TRBJ2-3, with TRBD2 as a possible D gene (5 bases). The CDR3 has 16 residues. The germline CDR1 and CDR2 sequences are KGHDR and SFDVKD. V was trimmed by 4 bases and J by 2 bases, leaving 15 bases between them. In DNA, the CDR3 is TGTGCCACCAGTGACGCTCCGGGATCCCTCACAGATACGCAGTATTTT. Amino acid sequence: CATSDAPGSLTDTQYF.

This clonotype was counted between two and nine times. The chain couples TRBV29-1 to TRBJ1-2, with D unclear. The CDR3 sequence is 13 residues long. The V end was cut by 0 bases, the J end by 2 bases, with 7 bases between. Germline V lookup: CDR1 SQVTM, CDR2 ANQGSEA. The CDR3: CSVEDLGNYGYTF. The CDR3, as DNA: TGCAGCGTTGAAGATTTAGGGAACTATGGCTACACCTTC.

The rearrangement links TRBV19 to TRBJ2-1; D ambiguous. Germline CDR1 and CDR2: LNHDA and SQIVND (reference sequence). The CDR3 sequence is 14 residues long. V was cut by 10 bases and J by 0 bases, with 13 bases left in between. For the CDR3, the DNA is TGTGCCACCCGGGCAGGCAGCTCCTACAATGAGCAGTTCTTC. Protein product: CATRAGSSYNEQFF.

The CDR3 spells CSVDLAGYNEQFF. The CDR3 DNA is TGCAGCGTTGATCTAGCGGGATACAATGAGCAGTTCTTC. The rearrangement joins TRBV29-1 to TRBJ2-1; 9 bases fit TRBD2. CDR3 size: 13 residues. Germline loops: CDR1 SQVTM, CDR2 ANQGSEA. J was trimmed by 4 bases and V by 3 bases; bases with no gene match: 1.

The chain couples TRBV10-3 to TRBJ1-3; unclear D gene. The length of the CDR3 is 17 residues. Trimming took off 2 bases at V and 0 bases at J, with 14 bases between the two ends. CDR1 and CDR2 (germline): ENHRY, SYGVKD. In DNA form, the CDR3 reads TGTGCCATCAGTGAGGGAAGCTTACGATACTCTGGAAACACCATATATTTT. It translates to CAISEGSLRYSGNTIYF.

The genes are TRBV5-1 and TRBJ2-5, with a possible D match to TRBD2 (5 bases). V dropped 8 bases and J dropped 5 bases, with 13 bases sitting between them. CDR1 and CDR2 from the germline V gene are SGHRS and YFSETQ. The CDR3 extends over 12 amino acids. The CDR3, as DNA: TGCGCCAGTGGATACCCGGGGGAGACCCAGTACTTC. Translated: CASGYPGETQYF.

The chain has TRBV6-5 and TRBJ1-2, with 7 bases fitting TRBD1. In germline, CDR1 is MNHEY, CDR2 SVGAGI. The V gene end was trimmed by 0 bases and the J gene end by 4 bases; junction bases not matched to a gene: 5. The CDR3 loop spans 15 amino acids. The CDR3 loop is CASSYSTGDGYGYTF. The CDR3 DNA follows: TGTGCCAGCAGTTACTCTACAGGGGACGGCTATGGCTACACCTTC.

This clonotype came up a few times. V usage is TRBV2 and J usage is TRBJ2-7; D tentatively reads TRBD1 or TRBD2 (5 bases each). The CDR3 covers 13 residues. Between the trimmed V and J ends, which lost 6 bases and 2 bases, there was a span of 11 bases. Germline CDR1 SNHLY, CDR2 FYNNEI. The CDR3 sequence: CASRGELAYEQYF. The CDR3 bases are TGTGCCAGCAGGGGGGAACTGGCCTACGAGCAGTACTTC. The full variable domain, completed using reference TRBV2 and TRBJ2-7, is EPEVTQTPSHQVTQMGQEVILRCVPISNHLYFYWYRQILGQKVEFLVSFYNNEISEKSEIFDDQFSVERPDGSNFTLKIRSTKLEDSAMYFCASRGELAYEQYFGPGTRLTVT.

This chain links TRBV29-1 with TRBJ2-3; the D gene is possibly TRBD1 (5 bases). The V and J ends lost 3 bases and 3 bases respectively, with 13 bases between them. The CDR3 has 14 amino acids. Per the germline V gene, CDR1 is SQVTM and CDR2 is ANQGSEA. CDR3 in DNA: TGCAGCGTTGATCGCAGGGCATCGACAGATACGCAGTATTTT. Translated: CSVDRRASTDTQYF.

This clonotype was detected only a few times. The V gene is TRBV12-3 or TRBV12-4, the J gene TRBJ2-7, with 7 bases fitting TRBD2. The CDR3 spans 16 residues. J was trimmed by 3 bases and V by 5 bases; bases with no gene match: 13. CDR3 bases: TGTGCCAGCAGTCCCGGGGGGAGACCTGTCTACTACGAGCAGTACTTC. It specifies CASSPGGRPVYYEQYF.

The rearrangement uses TRBV7-6 and TRBJ2-7; D not resolved. Trimming removed 2 bases from V and 3 bases from J, with 11 bases in between. Germline V CDR1 and CDR2: SGHVS, FNYEAQ. The CDR3 extends over 14 amino acids. CDR3 DNA sequence: TGTGCCAGCAGCTTAACCCCTGCTAACTACGAGCAGTACTTC. This encodes CASSLTPANYEQYF.

This clonotype was detected a few times. The rearrangement joins TRBV20-1 to TRBJ2-7; perhaps D is TRBD1 or TRBD2 (6 bases each). CDR1 DFQATT and CDR2 SNEGSKA come from the germline V gene (reference sequence). Trimming cost V 6 bases and J 2 bases, with 14 bases left between them. This CDR3 is 13 amino acids long. CDR3 bases: TGCAGTGCCCTAACGGGGGCGACCTACGAGCAGTACTTC. Amino acid sequence: CSALTGATYEQYF.

This sequence joins TRBV7-2 and TRBJ2-7; 8 nucleotides line up with TRBD2. This CDR3 spans 14 amino acids. Germline V lookup: CDR1 SGHTA, CDR2 FQGNSA. V dropped 5 bases and J dropped 3; count of bases not matched to a gene: 6. Here the CDR3 reads CASSRILAGYEQYF. CDR3 sequence (DNA): TGTGCCAGCAGCCGGATTCTAGCGGGCTACGAGCAGTACTTC. Filled out from reference TRBV7-2 and TRBJ2-7, the complete variable domain reads GAGVSQSPSNKVTEKGKDVELRCDPISGHTALYWYRQSLGQGLEFLIYFQGNSAPDKSGLPSDRFSAERTGGSVSTLTIQRTQQEDSAVYLCASSRILAGYEQYFGPGTRLTVT.